This T cell receptor beta chain was sequenced in a study of T-cell reconstitution after alpha-beta-depleted transplantation in children. Germline V CDR1 and CDR2: LGHDT, YNNKEL (reference sequence). V lost 5 bases and J lost 2, with 15 bases in between. This CDR3 spans 15 amino acids. Preparation of the TCRbeta library involved a method that used unique molecular identifiers. MiXCR was run by TCRdb on the PCR reads, yielding one entry per CDR3 protein. The table lists fewer than 150,000 distinct CDR3 sequences, about a tenth of them singletons. This clonotype originated in a girl less than two years old who had a stem cell transplant for combined immunodeficiency, so the T cells may come from the graft donor. The source was PBMCs, mostly from graft donor cells, collected 180 days after TCRalphabeta/CD19-depleted stem cell transplant. The V and J genes are TRBV3-1 and TRBJ2-5; D may correspond to TRBD1 or TRBD2 (5 bases each). CDR3 loop: CASSLPWGFQETQYF. The CDR3 nucleotides are TGTGCCAGCAGCTTACCATGGGGGTTTCAAGAGACCCAGTACTTC.